This TCR beta chain was captured by sequencing in a study of blood T cell repertoires in COVID-19. About the research overall: Samples of COVID-19 (acute and convalescent) were obtained from the United States, Italy and Spain. Sample material is recorded as cDNA or gDNA derived from T cells, B-cell-depleted T cells, or PBMCs.

In the original workflow: The authors estimated nucleated cell counts from reference gene primer amplification. Profiling relied on immunoSEQ multiplex PCR, and the TCRdb table lists in-frame clones only, not all of them. V and J calls and clone size follow that table, whereas D and trimming were derived from the DNA. The data contain around 29,000 clones, roughly 88% of them singletons. CDR3 length: 14 amino acids. V lost 0 bases, J lost 5 bases, and 11 bases lay in between. The germline V gene has CDR1 SGHVS and CDR2 FQNEAQ. This chain uses TRBV7-8 with TRBJ2-7, with a weak D call TRBD1 (6 bases). This sequence was found in a woman at least 80 years old with COVID-19, enrolled during active disease. The source material was peripheral blood. The CDR3 DNA reads TGTGCCAGCAGCTTAGCGCCTGGGGGCCACGAGCAGTACTTC. Translation: CASSLAPGGHEQYF.